Below are 11 T cell receptor beta chains sequenced from a single sample in a study of shared clonotypes between healthy human individuals (TCRdb year 2020). The library was prepared using the immunoSEQ multiplex PCR assay. TCRdb took over this immuneACCESS table, retaining in-frame rearrangements with V and J assigned. Such tables are incomplete; in checked studies, under half of the missing clones stem from an unresolved V gene, and the remainder is unexplained. Counted in this sample were around 560,000 clones; approximately 95% of them appeared once. Jointly, the top ten make up approximately 0.11% of the sample. CD8 naive samples were CD45RO-negative cells positively selected for CCR7, giving a CD45RA+CCR7+ population that excluded TemRA cells. The material sequenced was naive CD8+ T cells sorted from blood. This specimen's cell subset or site label, per the study, means: CD45RA+CCR7+. The receptors originated from a woman aged 30 to 39 in good health.

The rearrangement uses TRBV27 and TRBJ2-7, with 7 bases fitting TRBD1. The V gene's germline CDR1 is MNHEY and CDR2 SMNVEV (reference sequence). Germline trimming cut 6 bases from V and 3 bases from J; bases unmatched to any gene: 5. The length of the CDR3 is 13 residues. The CDR3 loop is CASRQGSSYEQYF. DNA for the CDR3: TGTGCCAGCAGACAGGGGTCGAGCTACGAGCAGTACTTC.

The chain employs TRBV11-3 and TRBJ1-5; a possible D gene is TRBD1 (6 bases). The CDR3 contains 13 residues. Germline V gene data show CDR1 as SGHNT and CDR2 as YENEEA. The ends were cut back, 2 bases at V and 5 bases at J, with 7 bases in the middle. CDR3 sequence reads: CASSLTGHQPQHF. CDR3 sequence (DNA): TGTGCCAGCAGCTTAACAGGGCATCAGCCCCAGCATTTT.

The chain employs TRBV28 and TRBJ1-5; maybe TRBD1 (5 bases). Trimming took off 6 bases at V and 4 bases at J, with 10 bases between the two ends. The CDR3 spans 13 residues. Germline V gene lookup returns CDR1 MDHEN and CDR2 SYDVKM. The chain's CDR3 is CASRIGGNQPQHF. The CDR3 region has the DNA TGTGCCAGCAGGATCGGGGGAAATCAGCCCCAGCATTTT.

The rearrangement uses TRBV2 and TRBJ2-7; D not resolved. Trimming left V 7 bases short and J 0 bases short, with 7 bases between. This CDR3 has 12 residues. Germline loops: CDR1 SNHLY, CDR2 FYNNEI. CDR3 in DNA: TGTGCCAGCAAGAGGAGCTCCTACGAGCAGTACTTC. Its translation is CASKRSSYEQYF. Looking up the rest from reference TRBV2 and TRBJ2-7 gives the full variable domain: EPEVTQTPSHQVTQMGQEVILRCVPISNHLYFYWYRQILGQKVEFLVSFYNNEISEKSEIFDDQFSVERPDGSNFTLKIRSTKLEDSAMYFCASKRSSYEQYFGPGTRLTVT.

The chain is built from TRBV28 and TRBJ2-3; the match to TRBD2 covers 9 bases. V was clipped by 5 bases and J by 4 bases; unmatched bases: 16. Germline-derived CDR1 and CDR2 are MDHEN and SYDVKM. The CDR3 sequence is 18 residues long. CDR3 in amino acids: CASSLPSRYSGRSDTQYF. The CDR3 nucleotides read TGTGCCAGCAGTCTCCCATCCCGGTACAGCGGGAGGTCAGATACGCAGTATTTT.

The chain uses TRBV29-1 and TRBJ2-1, with D perhaps assigned TRBD1 or TRBD2 (5 bases each). The CDR3 sequence is 13 residues long. CDR1 and CDR2 from the germline V gene are SQVTM and ANQGSEA. V lost 6 bases to trimming and J lost 2 bases, with 11 bases between them. CDR3 in amino acids: CSVRAGTYNEQFF. The CDR3 DNA reads as TGCAGCGTCAGGGCCGGGACCTACAATGAGCAGTTCTTC.

V gene TRBV28 combines with J gene TRBJ1-5; no reliable D call. This CDR3 is built from 12 residues. CDR1 is MDHEN, CDR2 SYDVKM, per germline. Trimming removed 6 bases at V and 5 bases at J, with 8 bases between. CDR3 amino acids: CASSPADQPQHF. In nucleotides, the CDR3 is TGTGCCAGCAGCCCCGCGGATCAGCCCCAGCATTTT.

To note about this clone: The final CDR3 position lacks the conserved phenylalanine or tryptophan, pointing to a likely read error. The limits of the CDR3 on the DNA are not certain, so only TCRdb's listed CDR3 is given. V usage is TRBV28 and J usage is TRBJ2-3. The CDR3 totals 11 residues, both ends included. Germline V gives CDR1 MDHEN, CDR2 SYDVKM. CDR3: CASSFGPSHPL.

The V call is TRBV15, the J call TRBJ2-7; 7 nucleotides agree with TRBD2. The CDR3 contains 14 residues. Germline V gives CDR1 LNHNV, CDR2 YYDKDF (reference sequence). J was trimmed by 3 bases and V by 6 bases; bases with no gene match: 8. The CDR3 nucleotides read TGTGCCACCAGTTTTAGCGGGCTGGGCTACGAGCAGTACTTC. Translated: CATSFSGLGYEQYF.

This sequence joins TRBV7-9 and TRBJ2-1, with 10 nucleotides matching TRBD2. The CDR3 sequence is 15 residues long. Germline V CDR1 and CDR2: SEHNR, FQNEAQ (reference sequence). Trimming at V came to 3 bases and at J to 4 bases, leaving 3 bases not matched to a gene. This CDR3 reads CASSFLAGAYNEQFF. The CDR3 DNA is TGTGCCAGCAGCTTCCTAGCGGGAGCTTACAATGAGCAGTTCTTC.

The chain combines TRBV27 with TRBJ2-5; D is unresolved. The J call is doubtful: the DNA matches TRBJ2-7 better. The germline gives CDR1 MNHEY, CDR2 SMNVEV (reference sequence). CDR3 size: 14 residues. CDR3 coding DNA: TGTGCCAGCAGTTTATTCCCAGGAAACTACGAGCAGTACTTC. This gives the protein CASSLFPGNYEQYF.